This T cell receptor (beta chain) is drawn from a study of CD8+CD57+ T cells in acquired aplastic anemia. Study context: The mean DNA yield obtained from sorted CD4+ and CD8+ cells came to approximately 3 ug.

Researchers used genomic DNA as the template to profile TCR beta VDJ and CDR3. TCRdb recomputed calls from the reads with MiXCR, one row per CDR3 protein. The sample shows about 70,000 distinct CDR3 sequences, around half of them seen only once. Comments on this clonotype: Its target is unknown.

CDR1 and CDR2 from the germline V gene are LNHNV and YYDKDF (reference sequence). V lost 1 base to trimming and J lost 1 base, with 7 bases between them. This CDR3 comprises 14 residues. Overall study findings and caveats: Patients and controls had CD8+ Simpson's diversity values that were not significantly distinct. Common to patients and controls were roughly 30 CD8+ CDR3 sequences.

Sequencing was done on a sample of sorted CD4+, CD8+, or CD8+CD57+ T cells (not recorded which) from PBMCs. This TCR was sampled from a human donor in good health, serving as a control. The chain recombines TRBV15 with TRBJ2-5; D ambiguous. As DNA, the CDR3 is TGTGCCACCAGCAGAGTAATCTCCCAAGAGACCCAGTACTTC. Amino acids: CATSRVISQETQYF.